The next 27 T cell receptor beta chains were all read from a single sample in a study of cytomegalovirus exposure and HLA in healthy donors. 13 Jbeta primers and 60 Vbeta primers were used for the PCR. Assay used: immunoSEQ multiplex PCR; TCRdb lists only in-frame clones, some missing. The repertoire holds 150,000 to 180,000 clones, with more than 75% as singletons. Material for sequencing was PBMCs. The origin of the receptors is a woman under 30 in good health and CMV-seronegative.

Worth noting for this clone: Other DNA sequences in this sample translate to the same CDR3. CDR3 residues: CASSQQGYEQYF. CDR3 DNA: TGTGCCAGCAGTCAACAGGGCTACGAGCAGTACTTC. The V gene is TRBV28, the J gene TRBJ2-7, with a possible D match to TRBD1 (6 bases). This CDR3 has 12 amino acids. CDR1 is MDHEN and CDR2 is SYDVKM in the germline V gene. V was clipped by 5 bases and J by 3 bases, with 8 bases between them.

V usage is TRBV29-1 and J usage is TRBJ2-1; 11 nucleotides agree with TRBD1. V was pared by 7 bases and J by 9 bases, with 8 bases of the junction left unmatched. CDR3 length equals 13 residues. Germline V CDR1 and CDR2: SQVTM, ANQGSEA. The CDR3 loop reads CSAGDRGKREQFF. The CDR3, as DNA: TGCAGCGCTGGGGACAGGGGGAAGCGTGAGCAGTTCTTC.

This chain uses TRBV27 with TRBJ2-5; the match to TRBD1 covers 11 bases. The CDR3 has 17 residues. The junction had 12 bases not matched to a gene; V was cut back by 4 bases and J by 5 bases. In germline, CDR1 is MNHEY, CDR2 SMNVEV (reference sequence). The CDR3 protein is CASSSDRGRAFVETQYF. In nucleotides, the CDR3 is TGTGCCAGCAGTTCGGACAGGGGGCGAGCTTTCGTGGAGACCCAGTACTTC.

The V call is TRBV11-3, the J call TRBJ2-5; 7 nucleotides align to TRBD1. The CDR3 sequence is 15 residues long. The V gene end was trimmed by 5 bases and the J gene end by 5 bases; junction bases not matched to a gene: 11. The germline CDR1 and CDR2 sequences are SGHNT and YENEEA. The CDR3 sequence: CASSLGETGVETQYF. The DNA for the CDR3 is TGTGCCAGCAGCCTAGGGGAAACAGGGGTGGAGACCCAGTACTTC.

This clone has more than one count but fewer than ten. V and J are TRBV29-1 and TRBJ1-1; 7 bases agree with TRBD1. The CDR3 has 16 amino acids. V lost 4 bases and J lost 1; bases outside the gene matches: 12. Looked up from germline, CDR1 is SQVTM and CDR2 is ANQGSEA. This CDR3 reads CSVGGGMWGRNTEAFF. The CDR3 DNA sequence: TGCAGCGTTGGAGGGGGCATGTGGGGTAGGAACACTGAAGCTTTCTTT.

The chain couples TRBV6-6 to TRBJ2-3; D is undetermined. The CDR3 is 14 residues long. Per the germline V gene, CDR1 is MNHNY and CDR2 is SVGAGI (reference sequence). V was cut by 0 bases and J by 7 bases, with 11 bases left in between. Here the CDR3 DNA reads TGTGCCAGCAGTTACTCGATTGAGGAGAATACGCAGTATTTT. It is translated as CASSYSIEENTQYF.

This clone was seen a few times. Other DNA sequences of this sample code for an identical CDR3. The V gene is TRBV14, the J gene TRBJ2-5; D is possibly TRBD2 (6 bases). The CDR3 spans 12 residues. The V gene lost 4 bases and the J gene lost 5 bases, with 8 bases spanning the gap. Germline lookup yields CDR1 SGHDN and CDR2 FVKESK. This CDR3 is CASSPGRETQYF. The DNA for the CDR3 is TGTGCCAGCAGCCCGGGGAGGGAGACCCAGTACTTC. Supplemented by reference TRBV14 and TRBJ2-5, the full variable domain reads EAGVTQFPSHSVIEKGQTVTLRCDPISGHDNLYWYRRVMGKEIKFLLHFVKESKQDESGMPNNRFLAERTGGTYSTLKVQPAELEDSGVYFCASSPGRETQYFGPGTRLLVL.

V is TRBV2 and J is TRBJ1-5; D uncertain. Germline loops: CDR1 SNHLY, CDR2 FYNNEI. The CDR3 has 13 residues. Trimming removed 6 bases from V and 9 bases from J, with 15 bases in between. The CDR3 sequence: CASSPSGPRPQHF. CDR3 coding DNA: TGTGCCAGCAGCCCAAGCGGGCCCCGGCCCCAGCATTTT.

This sequence joins TRBV5-5 and TRBJ2-7; D is unresolved. The length of the CDR3 is 16 residues. The V gene lost 4 bases and the J gene lost 2 bases, with 19 bases spanning the gap. CDR1 and CDR2 from the germline V gene are SGHKS and YYEKEE (reference sequence). CDR3 amino acids: CASSPLSLGIPYEQYF. CDR3 sequence (DNA): TGTGCCAGCAGCCCCCTTTCCCTAGGAATCCCCTACGAGCAGTACTTC.

V and J are TRBV19 and TRBJ2-7; 9 bases match TRBD1. This CDR3 comprises 15 residues. The J segment lost 2 bases and the V segment lost 5 bases, leaving 7 bases of the junction unmatched. CDR1 and CDR2 (germline): LNHDA, SQIVND (reference sequence). CDR3 DNA: TGTGCCAGTAGTTCCCCCCGACAGGGGGCCTACGAGCAGTACTTC. Translating gives CASSSPRQGAYEQYF.

This clone was detected only a few times. This rearrangement joins TRBV5-5 to TRBJ2-6; unclear D gene. This CDR3 is 13 amino acids long. With 5 bases removed from V and 1 base from J, the gap between germline ends came to 4 bases. CDR1 is SGHKS and CDR2 is YYEKEE in the germline V gene (reference sequence). The CDR3 spells CASSLSGANVLTF. CDR3 in DNA: TGTGCCAGCAGTCTATCTGGGGCCAACGTCCTGACTTTC.

V usage is TRBV9 and J usage is TRBJ1-5; D unresolved. Germline V CDR1 and CDR2: SGDLS, YYNGEE. Trimming removed 0 bases at V and 0 bases at J, with 7 bases between. The length of the CDR3 is 15 residues. Written as DNA, the CDR3 is TGTGCCAGCAGCGTAGGTCTTTATAGCAATCAGCCCCAGCATTTT. Translation: CASSVGLYSNQPQHF.

This chain links TRBV19 with TRBJ2-7; perhaps TRBD1 as D (6 bases). The germline V gene has CDR1 LNHDA and CDR2 SQIVND (reference sequence). This CDR3 is 15 amino acids long. The germline V and J ends were trimmed by 3 bases and 2 bases, with 14 bases remaining between them. CDR3 nucleotides: TGTGCCAGTAGTATTGGGGACACGATAGCCTACGAGCAGTACTTC. The encoded protein is CASSIGDTIAYEQYF.

J is TRBJ2-3 and V is TRBV9; weak D call: TRBD2 (7 bases). Between the trimmed V and J ends, which lost 5 bases and 4 bases, there was a span of 20 bases. In germline, CDR1 is SGDLS, CDR2 YYNGEE. The CDR3 contains 16 residues. Written as DNA, the CDR3 is TGTGCCAGCAGTGGGGGGGCGGGGGCCAGAGCAGATACGCAGTATTTT. Translation gives CASSGGAGARADTQYF.

CDR3 amino acids: CASSRRLAGPQSSYNEQFF. The CDR3 DNA reads as TGTGCCAGCAGCCGGAGACTAGCGGGTCCTCAGAGCTCCTACAATGAGCAGTTCTTC. V is TRBV7-9 and J is TRBJ2-1; 10 positions agree with TRBD2. Germline trimming cut 5 bases from V and 0 bases from J; bases unmatched to any gene: 13. This CDR3 comprises 19 residues. In germline, CDR1 is SEHNR, CDR2 FQNEAQ (reference sequence).

The chain recombines TRBV7-2 with TRBJ1-5, with 8 positions matching TRBD1. This CDR3 comprises 15 residues. With 1 base clipped from V and 6 bases from J, the junction kept 5 bases outside the gene matches. Germline values: CDR1 SGHTA, CDR2 FQGNSA. The CDR3 is CASSLGGTGGQPQHF. CDR3 nucleotides: TGTGCCAGCAGCTTAGGAGGCACAGGGGGTCAGCCCCAGCATTTT.

A few counts support this clone. The chain couples TRBV10-3 to TRBJ2-7, with 7 bases lining up with TRBD1. The germline V gene encodes CDR1 ENHRY and CDR2 SYGVKD. The CDR3 is 14 residues long. V trimming: 10 bases; J trimming: 5 bases; junction bases outside the gene matches: 14. This CDR3 is CATRQGILVDEQYF. In nucleotides, the CDR3 is TGTGCCACCCGACAGGGAATTTTGGTCGACGAGCAGTACTTC.

A word on this clone: Relative to the germline gene, one junction end is altered; a read error may explain this. At the DNA level, this CDR3 is encoded by other sequences in the same sample as well. CDR3 region: CASSPRGSTDTQYF. In DNA, the CDR3 is TGCGCCAGCAGCCCCCGGGGGTCCACAGATACGCAGTATTTT. The chain has TRBV27 and TRBJ2-3; perhaps TRBD2 as D (6 bases). Germline V gene lookup returns CDR1 MNHEY and CDR2 SMNVEV (reference sequence). CDR3 size: 14 residues.

The V call is TRBV5-4, the J call TRBJ1-4, with 8 nucleotides matching TRBD1. The CDR3 runs 14 residues. The V gene end was trimmed by 4 bases and the J gene end by 4 bases; junction bases not matched to a gene: 3. CDR1 is SGHNT, CDR2 YYREEE, per germline (reference sequence). CDR3 sequence (DNA): TGTGCCAGCAGCGGGACAGGCCTTAATGAAAAACTGTTTTTT. This codes for CASSGTGLNEKLFF.

The V call is TRBV6-1, the J call TRBJ2-2; tentative D call: TRBD1 (5 bases). The V gene's germline CDR1 is MNHNS and CDR2 SASEGT. This CDR3 is built from 14 residues. Trimming left V 2 bases short and J 7 bases short, with 11 bases between. CDR3 sequence (DNA): TGTGCCAGCAGTGAACGCAGGGTCGGCGGGGAGCTGTTTTTT. Translated: CASSERRVGGELFF.

This sequence joins TRBV28 and TRBJ2-3; TRBD2 agrees at 14 bases. The CDR3 is 19 amino acids. The junction had 12 bases not matched to a gene; V was cut back by 5 bases and J by 2 bases. Germline V lookup: CDR1 MDHEN, CDR2 SYDVKM. CDR3 bases: TGTGCCAGCAGTCCGGGCGGACTAGCGGGAGGTTCGCCCACAGATACGCAGTATTTT. It specifies CASSPGGLAGGSPTDTQYF.

The chain joins TRBV5-6 to TRBJ2-5; D remains unclear. From germline, CDR1 is SGHDT and CDR2 YYEEEE. CDR3 length: 11 residues. Trimming cost V 2 bases and J 7 bases, with 6 bases left between them. CDR3 residues: CASSLLGTQYF. Here the CDR3 DNA reads TGTGCCAGCAGCTTACTCGGGACCCAGTACTTC.

This clone occurred once. This sequence joins TRBV21-1 and TRBJ2-7; the table's D call, TRBD2, was not checked against the DNA. TRBV21-1 is described as a pseudogene. The CDR3 spans 19 residues. CDR3 sequence: CASSKLVGVEAVRGYEQYF. The CDR3 nucleotides are TGTGCCAGCAGCAAATTAGTTGGGGTAGAAGCCGTACGGGGCTACGAGCAGTACTTC.

The chain has TRBV10-1 and TRBJ2-4; 11 bases fit TRBD2. The V gene's germline CDR1 is WNHNN and CDR2 SYGVQD (reference sequence). The J segment lost 0 bases and the V segment lost 0 bases, leaving 1 base of the junction unmatched. The CDR3 consists of 17 residues. The CDR3 loop reads CASSESGTSGAKNIQYF. The DNA for the CDR3 is TGCGCCAGCAGTGAGTCCGGGACTAGCGGAGCCAAAAACATTCAGTACTTC.

V gene TRBV5-1 combines with J gene TRBJ1-5; D gene unclear. Looked up from germline, CDR1 is SGHRS and CDR2 is YFSETQ. The CDR3 has 15 amino acids. The ends were cut back, 4 bases at V and 0 bases at J, with 11 bases in the middle. The CDR3 region has the DNA TGCGCCAGCAGCGGAACAGCTAATAGCAATCAGCCCCAGCATTTT. Translated: CASSGTANSNQPQHF.

This clone was found once. The CDR3: CASSLSRQGRDEQFF. DNA for the CDR3: TGTGCCAGCAGCTTATCGAGACAGGGTAGGGATGAGCAGTTCTTC. V gene TRBV7-2 combines with J gene TRBJ2-1, with TRBD1 matching over 7 bases. Per the germline V gene, CDR1 is SGHTA and CDR2 is FQGNSA. The CDR3 is 15 residues long. Trimming at V came to 2 bases and at J to 8 bases, leaving 9 bases not matched to a gene.

This clone was observed a few times. The chain couples TRBV10-3 to TRBJ2-7; 12 nucleotides align to TRBD1. V trimming: 10 bases; J trimming: 6 bases; junction bases outside the gene matches: 10. The CDR3 sequence is 14 residues long. CDR1 is ENHRY and CDR2 is SYGVKD in the germline V gene. For the CDR3, the DNA is TGTGCCACCAGGGGACAGGGGGCGGGAGGCGAGCAGTACTTC. It yields the protein CATRGQGAGGEQYF.